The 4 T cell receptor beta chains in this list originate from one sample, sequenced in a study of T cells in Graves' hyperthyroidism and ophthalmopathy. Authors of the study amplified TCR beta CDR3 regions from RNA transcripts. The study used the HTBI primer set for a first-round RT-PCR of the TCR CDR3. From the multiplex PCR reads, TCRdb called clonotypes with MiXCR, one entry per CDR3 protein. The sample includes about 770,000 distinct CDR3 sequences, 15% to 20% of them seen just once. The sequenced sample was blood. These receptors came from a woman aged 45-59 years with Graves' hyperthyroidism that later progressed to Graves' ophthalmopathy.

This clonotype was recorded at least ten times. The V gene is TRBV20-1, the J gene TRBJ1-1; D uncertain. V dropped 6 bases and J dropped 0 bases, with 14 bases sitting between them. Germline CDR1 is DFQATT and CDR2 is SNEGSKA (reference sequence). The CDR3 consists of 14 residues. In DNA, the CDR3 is TGCAGTGCACGGACCCCCGCGATGAACACTGAAGCTTTCTTT. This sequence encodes CSARTPAMNTEAFF.

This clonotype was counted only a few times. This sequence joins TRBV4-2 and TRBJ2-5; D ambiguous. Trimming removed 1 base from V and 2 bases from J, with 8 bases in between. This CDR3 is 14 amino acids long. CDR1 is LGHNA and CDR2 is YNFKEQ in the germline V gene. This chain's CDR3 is CASSQVAVQETQYF. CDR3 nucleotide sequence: TGTGCCAGCAGCCAAGTCGCTGTGCAAGAGACCCAGTACTTC.

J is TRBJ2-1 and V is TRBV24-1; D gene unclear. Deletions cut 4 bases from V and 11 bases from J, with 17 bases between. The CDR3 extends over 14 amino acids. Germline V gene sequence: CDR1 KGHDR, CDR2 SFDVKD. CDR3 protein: CATSDSGPGNKQFF. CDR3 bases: TGTGCCACCAGTGACTCTGGACCCGGTAATAAGCAGTTCTTC.

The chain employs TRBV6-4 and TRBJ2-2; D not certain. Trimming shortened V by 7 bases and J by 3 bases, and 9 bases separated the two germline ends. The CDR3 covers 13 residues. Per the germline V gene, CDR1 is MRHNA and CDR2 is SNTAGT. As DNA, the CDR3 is TGTGCCAGCACGATAACCCACACCGGGGAGCTGTTTTTT. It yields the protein CASTITHTGELFF.